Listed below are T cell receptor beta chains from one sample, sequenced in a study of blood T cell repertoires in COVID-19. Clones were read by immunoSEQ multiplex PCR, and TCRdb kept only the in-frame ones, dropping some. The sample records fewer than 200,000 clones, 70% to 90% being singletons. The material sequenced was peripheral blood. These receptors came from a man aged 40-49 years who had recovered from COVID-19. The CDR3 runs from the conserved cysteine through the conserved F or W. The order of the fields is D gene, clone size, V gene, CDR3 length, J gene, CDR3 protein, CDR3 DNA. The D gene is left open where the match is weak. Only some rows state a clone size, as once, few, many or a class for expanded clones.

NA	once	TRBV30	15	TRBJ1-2	CAWSVGAGVNYGYTF	TGTGCCTGGAGTGTAGGAGCAGGGGTAAACTATGGCTACACCTTC
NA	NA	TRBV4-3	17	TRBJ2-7	CASSQGFVGGAPYEQYF	TGCGCCAGCAGCCAAGGGTTCGTGGGGGGGGCCCCTTACGAGCAGTACTTC
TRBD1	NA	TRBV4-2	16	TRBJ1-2	CASSQDPRGAYYGYTF	TGTGCCAGCAGCCAAGACCCCAGGGGGGCCTACTATGGCTACACCTTC
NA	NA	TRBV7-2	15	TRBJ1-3	CASSFRGISGNTIYF	TGTGCCAGCAGCTTTAGGGGGATCTCTGGAAACACCATATATTTT
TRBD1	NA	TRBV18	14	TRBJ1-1	CASSPGTGGTEAFF	TGTGCCAGCTCACCGGGGACAGGGGGCACTGAAGCTTTCTTT
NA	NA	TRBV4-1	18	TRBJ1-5	CASSQESWLPGGVQPQHF	TGCGCCAGCAGCCAAGAGTCTTGGCTCCCTGGGGGGGTCCAGCCCCAGCATTTT
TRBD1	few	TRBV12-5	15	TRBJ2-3	CASGVGQGGTDTQYF	TGTGCTAGTGGTGTGGGACAGGGAGGCACAGATACGCAGTATTTT
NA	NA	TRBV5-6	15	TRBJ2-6	CASSFRSSGANVLTF	TGTGCCAGCAGCTTCCGCAGCTCTGGGGCCAACGTCCTGACTTTC
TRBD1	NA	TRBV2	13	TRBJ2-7	CASKVTGVYEQYF	TGTGCCAGCAAGGTGACAGGGGTCTACGAGCAGTACTTC
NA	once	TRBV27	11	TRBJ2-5	CASRGGGTQYF	TGTGCCAGCAGGGGGGGAGGGACCCAGTACTTC